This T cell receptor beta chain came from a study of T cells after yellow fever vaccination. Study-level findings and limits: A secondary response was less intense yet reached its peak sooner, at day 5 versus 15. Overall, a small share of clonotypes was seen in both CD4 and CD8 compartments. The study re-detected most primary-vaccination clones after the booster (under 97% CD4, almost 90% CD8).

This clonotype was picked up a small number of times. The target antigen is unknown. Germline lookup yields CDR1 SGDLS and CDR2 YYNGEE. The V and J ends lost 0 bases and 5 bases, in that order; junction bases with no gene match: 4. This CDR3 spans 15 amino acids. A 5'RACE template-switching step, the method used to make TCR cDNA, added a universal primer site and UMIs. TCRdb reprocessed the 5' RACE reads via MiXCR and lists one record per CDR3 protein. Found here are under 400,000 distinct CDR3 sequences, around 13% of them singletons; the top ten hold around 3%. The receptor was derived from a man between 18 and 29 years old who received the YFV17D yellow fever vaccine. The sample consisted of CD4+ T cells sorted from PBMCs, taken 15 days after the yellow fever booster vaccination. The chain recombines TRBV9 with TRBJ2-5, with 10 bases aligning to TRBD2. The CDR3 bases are TGTGCCAGCAGCGTAGAACTAGCGGGGATGGAGACCCAGTACTTC. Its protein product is CASSVELAGMETQYF.